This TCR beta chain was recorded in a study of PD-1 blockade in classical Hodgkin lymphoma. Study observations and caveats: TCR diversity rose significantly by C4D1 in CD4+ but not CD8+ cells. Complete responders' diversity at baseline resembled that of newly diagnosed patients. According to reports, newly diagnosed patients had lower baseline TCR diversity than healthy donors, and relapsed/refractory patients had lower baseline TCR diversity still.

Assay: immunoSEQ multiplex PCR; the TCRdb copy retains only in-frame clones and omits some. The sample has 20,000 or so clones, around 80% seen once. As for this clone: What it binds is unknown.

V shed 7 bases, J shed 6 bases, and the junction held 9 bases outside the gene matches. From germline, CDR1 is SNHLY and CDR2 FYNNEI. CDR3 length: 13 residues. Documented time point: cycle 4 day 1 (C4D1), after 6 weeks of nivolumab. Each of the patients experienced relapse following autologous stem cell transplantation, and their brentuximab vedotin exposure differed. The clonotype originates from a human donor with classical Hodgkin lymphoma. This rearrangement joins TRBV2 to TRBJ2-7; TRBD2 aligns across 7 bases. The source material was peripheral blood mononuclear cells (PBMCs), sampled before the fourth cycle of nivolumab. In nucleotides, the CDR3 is TGTGCCAGCACTGAGCTGCGGGAGTCCGAGCAGTACTTC. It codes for CASTELRESEQYF.